Below, one T cell receptor beta chain is given with its context. The data were taken from a study of CD8 T cells in Susac syndrome. The authors sequenced TCR beta from blood CD8+ and CD4+ T cells. The authors negatively isolated CD8+ and CD4+ T cells and FACS-enriched TEMRA cells. Random hexamers were used to reverse transcribe an amount of about 0.45 to 1 ug RNA. The TCR beta CDR3 was amplified by immunoSEQ multiplex PCR across 54 Vbeta, 13 Jbeta. TCRdb re-called the immunoSEQ multiplex PCR reads with MiXCR, one entry per CDR3 protein. The data hold 150,000 to 200,000 distinct CDR3 sequences, with around 94% observed a single time. The CDR3 extends over 12 amino acids. The germline CDR1 and CDR2 sequences are SQVTM and ANQGSEA. V was shortened by 4 bases and J by 8 bases, with 14 bases between the two germline ends.

The chain is built from TRBV29-1 and TRBJ1-2, with D perhaps matching TRBD1 (5 bases). Sequences were obtained from CD4+ T cells from PBMCs. The sequence was obtained from a human donor with multiple sclerosis. CDR3 loop: CSVGGRNDGYTF. CDR3 sequence (DNA): TGCAGCGTTGGGGGCCGTAACGACGGCTACACCTTC. Complete variable domain (other parts from reference TRBV29-1 and TRBJ1-2): SAVISQKPSRDICQRGTSLTIQCQVDSQVTMMFWYRQQPGQSLTLIATANQGSEATYESGFVIDKFPISRPNLTFSTLTVSNMSPEDSSIYLCSVGGRNDGYTFGSGTRLTVV.